The 10 T cell receptor beta chains presented below share a single source sample, sequenced in a study of a mutant IDH1 vaccine in newly diagnosed glioma. Stated time point: week 11, during vaccination. The content of each vaccine dose was 300 ug of mutant IDH1 20-mer peptide, and topical imiquimod accompanied it. Method: immunoSEQ multiplex PCR; TCRdb's copy keeps in-frame clones and lacks some. The sample yields around 26,000 clones, 55% to 75% seen once. These receptors have no identified antigens. Source: peripheral blood mononuclear cells (PBMCs), taken from a glioma patient whose treatment included an IDH1 peptide vaccine. The receptors were sampled from a man in his late teens or twenties with glioma. Some clones in this sample may be carry-over from other donors' samples.

The V call is TRBV5-4, the J call TRBJ2-1, with D possibly called TRBD1 or TRBD2 (6 bases each). The CDR3 is 16 amino acids. V lost 4 bases and J 3 bases, leaving 17 bases between the germline ends. CDR1 is SGHNT, CDR2 YYREEE, per germline (reference sequence). CDR3 in DNA: TGTGCCAGCAGCCCGGATGTGGGGGGCTTCTACAATGAGCAGTTCTTC. It encodes CASSPDVGGFYNEQFF.

This clone has a handful of counts. This chain uses TRBV10-3 with TRBJ1-1; D gene ambiguous. This CDR3 comprises 14 residues. Trimming left V 10 bases short and J 4 bases short, with 19 bases between. Germline V gene sequence: CDR1 ENHRY, CDR2 SYGVKD. This CDR3 is CATEPAKGGTEAFF. CDR3 DNA sequence: TGTGCCACCGAACCTGCCAAGGGTGGCACTGAAGCTTTCTTT.

In its sample, this clone was seen a few times. The chain employs TRBV2 and TRBJ1-1, with D unclear. V was pared by 6 bases and J by 7 bases, with 6 bases between. Per germline, CDR1 SNHLY and CDR2 FYNNEI. The CDR3 totals 10 residues. The CDR3 here is CASSTSEAFF. DNA for the CDR3: TGTGCCAGCAGCACTAGTGAAGCTTTCTTT.

The chain is built from TRBV29-1 and TRBJ2-3; the match to TRBD1 covers 8 bases. Germline assignment: CDR1 SQVTM and CDR2 ANQGSEA. The trim removed 0 bases at V and 7 bases at J, leaving 12 bases unmatched. This CDR3 region has 16 residues. The chain's CDR3 is CSVEDQGAFPLNTQYF. Here the CDR3 DNA reads TGCAGCGTTGAAGACCAGGGGGCTTTCCCCTTAAATACGCAGTATTTT.

The chain recombines TRBV28 with TRBJ1-1; no clear D gene. The CDR3 loop spans 11 amino acids. Germline V CDR1 and CDR2: MDHEN, SYDVKM. The CDR3 sequence: CEVFSNTEAFF. The CDR3 nucleotides read TGTGAGGTCTTCTCGAACACTGAAGCTTTCTTT. Drawing the rest from reference TRBV28 and TRBJ1-1, the complete variable domain is DVKVTQSSRYLVKRTGEKVFLECVQDMDHENMFWYRQDPGLGLRLIYFSYDVKMKEKGDIPEGYSVSREKKERFSLILESASTNQTSMYLCEVFSNTEAFFGQGTRLTVV.

For the CDR3, the DNA is TGTGCCAGCAGCTTGGCCCTACAGGATGAGCAGTTCTTC. Its protein product is CASSLALQDEQFF. The genes are TRBV5-4 and TRBJ2-1; D may be TRBD1 (5 bases). Trimming removed 0 bases at V and 8 bases at J, with 9 bases between. The CDR3 is made up of 13 amino acids. Germline V gene sequence: CDR1 SGHNT, CDR2 YYREEE (reference sequence). Variable domain in full (rest from reference TRBV5-4 and TRBJ2-1): ETGVTQSPTHLIKTRGQQVTLRCSSQSGHNTVSWYQQALGQGPQFIFQYYREEENGRGNFPPRFSGLQFPNYSSELNVNALELDDSALYLCASSLALQDEQFFGPGTRLTVL.

This chain joins TRBV13 and TRBJ1-3; TRBD1 agrees at 7 bases. V trimming: 6 bases; J trimming: 0 bases; junction bases outside the gene matches: 5. This CDR3 is built from 15 residues. Germline CDR1 and CDR2: PRHDT and FYEKMQ (reference sequence). The CDR3 DNA reads as TGTGCCAGCAGTTGGAGGGGGCACTCTGGAAACACCATATATTTT. Protein sequence: CASSWRGHSGNTIYF.

In its sample, this clone was seen a few times. The CDR3 coding sequence is TGTGCCAGCAGCCCGGACAGGGTAGGGGGTTACACTGAAGCTTTCTTT. Protein: CASSPDRVGGYTEAFF. J is TRBJ1-1 and V is TRBV5-6; TRBD1 agrees at 8 bases. Germline CDR1 is SGHDT and CDR2 is YYEEEE. The CDR3 is made up of 16 amino acids. V shed 4 bases and J 3 bases; nucleotides not matched to a gene: 11.

The rearrangement links TRBV11-3 to TRBJ1-1, with 8 bases lining up with TRBD1. Germline V gives CDR1 SGHNT, CDR2 YENEEA. CDR3 length: 14 amino acids. V lost 3 bases and J lost 2; bases outside the gene matches: 2. CDR3 bases: TGTGCCAGCAGCTTCGGACAGGGTAACACTGAAGCTTTCTTT. Amino acid sequence: CASSFGQGNTEAFF. Variable domain in full (rest from reference TRBV11-3 and TRBJ1-1): EAGVVQSPRYKIIEKKQPVAFWCNPISGHNTLYWYLQNLGQGPELLIRYENEEAVDDSQLPKDRFSAERLKGVDSTLKIQPAELGDSAVYLCASSFGQGNTEAFFGQGTRLTVV.

The V gene is TRBV5-1, the J gene TRBJ1-1; the D is unclear. Between the trimmed V and J ends, which lost 0 bases and 11 bases, there was a span of 8 bases. This CDR3 has 11 residues. Germline CDR1 reads SGHRS; CDR2 reads YFSETQ. The CDR3 is CASSLGARAFF. DNA of the CDR3: TGCGCCAGCAGCTTGGGAGCTCGCGCTTTCTTT.